The entry below gives a single T cell receptor beta chain sequence along with its context. Its antigen is currently not known. Base qualities are not recorded, but no much larger clone differs from it by a single base. The source of the sample is a study of T cells in Graves' hyperthyroidism and ophthalmopathy (dated by TCRdb to the late 2010s). In terms of the full investigation: Peripheral blood was collected at initial diagnosis, before any treatment. A discovery cohort of around 98 patients, roughly 45 with Graves' ophthalmopathy and 55 to 65 with stable Graves' hyperthyroidism, was used to find distinguishing TCR V-J signatures. Prospective prediction of ophthalmopathy was tested in an independent validation cohort consisting of 18 to 20 hyperthyroidism patients and around 16 patients who later progressed to ophthalmopathy. The 95 to 100 discovery patients were divided at random into training and test sets in a 7:3 ratio. Thyroid tissue and blood T-cell repertoires from six Graves' hyperthyroidism patients were also compared in the study. Following sampling, methimazole starting at 30 mg daily was given to hyperthyroidism patients, and high-dose intravenous methylprednisolone was given to ophthalmopathy patients. The paper reports TCR Vbeta CDR3 sequencing of approximately 140 peripheral blood samples: 43 ophthalmopathy, under 85 hyperthyroidism and around 17 progressor patients.

The TCR beta CDR3 regions were amplified from RNA transcripts. The first round of RT-PCR for the TCR CDR3 was performed with the HTBI primer set and the Qiagen OneStep RT-PCR kit. Libraries were constructed in a second round of multiplex PCR, after which size selection and purification were carried out. Paired-end sequencing of the libraries was performed with 100 bp reads on an Illumina HiSeq2000. From the authors' description of their analysis: SOAPnuke was used to process the raw data, with reads discarded if the reads contained adapters or uncalled bases, had a mean Phred below 15, or lacked an exact constant-primer or identifier match. High-quality paired reads were merged using COPE v1.2.5, and each unique nucleotide sequence was defined as a clonotype. MiTCR v1.1 was used to align the clonotypes against IMGT TRBV, TRBD and TRBJ reference segments. The analysis was restricted to V-J combinations with a frequency above 0.0001, which together covered about 99% of the repertoires. The TCS score was defined as the ratio of F50 (clonal expansion) to E x V (chaos), calculated using BLOSUM62-based TCRdist between CDR3 peptides within each V-J. Welch's t-statistics and random forest reduced roughly 500 V-J features to under 15, which were used in a naive Bayes classifier (R e1071). TCRdb passed the public sequencing reads through fastp at Q25 and MiXCR, retaining productive beta sequences. Entries are consolidated by CDR3 protein sequence, retaining the most common genes and DNA. These V and J calls rely on TCRdb rather than the paper's analysis. For this sample the table gives under 550,000 distinct CDR3 sequences, of which approximately 15% were detected only once. 5.3% of the sample rests with the top ten.

CDR1 and CDR2, per the germline V gene, are MGHRA and YSYEKL. The CDR3 spans 13 residues, from the cysteine through the phenylalanine. Only the CDR3 portion is preserved as DNA: 39 bases, with reading frame beginning at the first base. V is pared back by 0 bases and J by 15 bases, with 12 bases lying between the germline termini. Findings and caveats that apply to the study as a whole: Most expanded thyroid clonotypes (frequency above 0.001) were also detected in blood, a finding suggesting that blood repertoires may reflect thyroid immune responses. In validation, the model predicted progression to ophthalmopathy with roughly 66% sensitivity and less than 80% specificity, a median of around 6.6 months before onset. No statistical method was used to fix the sample size in advance, and group allocation was not hidden from the investigators. Ophthalmopathy was separated from stable hyperthyroidism by a 13 V-J signature model, with around 88% sensitivity and about 81% specificity obtained in cross-validation and 80%/75% obtained in testing.

Stable Graves' hyperthyroidism was defined as the absence of progression to ophthalmopathy over 18 months of follow-up. Hyperthyroidism patients were newly diagnosed, with disease duration under 2 months, and aged 18 to 65 years. Any patient with an uncontrolled infection, another autoimmune disease, pregnancy or lactation was excluded. Clinical symptoms, serum thyroxine and TRAb, thyroid ultrasound, and orbital computed tomography formed the basis for the diagnoses. Ficoll-Paque density gradient centrifugation was used to isolate PBMCs from around 9.1 ml of fresh peripheral blood. Trizol reagent was used to extract total RNA, and RNA quality was then checked on an Agilent 2100 Bioanalyzer.

Sequenced sample: blood. This receptor chain uses TRBV4-1 and TRBJ1-6; the D segment cannot be called with confidence. This TCR was recovered from a woman aged 18-30 years with Graves' hyperthyroidism. For the CDR3, the sequence is CASSQDSHPILHF. The DNA sequence reads TGCGCCAGCAGCCAAGATTCCCACCCTATCCTCCACTTT.